The sequence of this T cell receptor beta chain was determined in a study of blood T cell repertoires in COVID-19 (dated by TCRdb to 2018 to 2020). Notes on the research overall: The collaborator samples originated in the United States, Italy and Spain and spanned the acute and convalescent phases of COVID-19. Sample metadata almost always included a de-identified subject ID, COVID-19 status, age in years and sex. The samples were drawn from the first 160 participants of the ongoing ImmuneRACE study and from about 1,200 subjects provided by 6 global collaborators. Where available, HLA class I and class II types were taken from metadata supplied by the sample provider and were not determined by assay-based typing. The material from the prospective study consisted of cDNA or gDNA derived from T cells, B-cell-depleted T cells, or PBMCs. The repertoires were released in a freely available public database intended as a resource for research on the immune response to SARS-CoV-2. Deeply sampled blood TCRbeta repertoires from subjects exposed to, actively infected with, or recovered from COVID-19 were included in the dataset. What the research found in general, with its limitations: How much clinical and demographic metadata was included differed by source and by participant, and the metadata was provided uncurated.

The immunoSEQ Assay, a bias-controlled multiplex PCR, was used to amplify TCRbeta CDR3 regions from genomic DNA. In the paper's pipeline: Within the assay, amplification of reference gene primers was used to estimate how many nucleated cells each sample contained. To quantify the absolute abundance of each unique TCRbeta CDR3 rearrangement, sequence reads were collapsed and filtered. For each sample, productive Simpson clonality was calculated as the square root of Simpson's diversity index over productive rearrangements. The source is immuneACCESS, and TCRdb retained only in-frame sequences with V and J called. Part of the clones is not carried over; for the studies checked, unresolved V genes explain less than half of this, and the remainder is unexplained. D and trimming come from the DNA, and the V and J calls and clone size come from that table. A total of more than 85,000 clones appear in this sample, 87% of them only once. Approximately 5.4% of the sample lies in the top ten.

One collaborating source in Seattle enrolled patients while the patients were actively infected and followed the patients over time throughout the course of disease. Each collaborating institution followed its own protocols to collect whole blood in K2EDTA tubes. For TCRbeta analysis, collaborators shipped samples as frozen whole blood, isolated PBMCs, or DNA extracted from either of those sample types. From the germline V gene, CDR1 is MNHEY and CDR2 is SVGAGI. V loses 9 bases of germline sequence and J loses 2 bases, and the interval between the two ends is 14 bases. The CDR3 runs 13 amino acids, cysteine and phenylalanine included. The sequence is cut down to CDR3 DNA, 39 bases in frame from base 1. Regarding this clone: What this receptor recognizes is not known. Nothing much larger sits one base from this clone, and base qualities are not available.

The V gene is TRBV6-5 and the J gene is TRBJ2-7; the D segment could be TRBD1, given 5 matching bases. Specimen: peripheral blood. The source of this sequence is a woman aged 50 to 60 with COVID-19, enrolled during active disease. In nucleotides, the sequence is TGTGCCAGTACTCAGACAGTCCCCTACGAGCAGTACTTC. Translated, it reads CASTQTVPYEQYF.